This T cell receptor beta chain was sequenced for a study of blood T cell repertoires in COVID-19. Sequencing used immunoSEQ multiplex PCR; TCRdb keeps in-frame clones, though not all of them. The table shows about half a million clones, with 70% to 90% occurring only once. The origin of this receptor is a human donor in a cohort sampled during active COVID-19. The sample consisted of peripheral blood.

CDR3 DNA: TGTGCCAGTAGTCCCTCCAGCGGGAGGGCCTACGAGCAGTACTTC. This gives the protein CASSPSSGRAYEQYF. This chain connects TRBV19 to TRBJ2-7; TRBD2 matches 10 bases. After removal of 5 bases from V and 2 bases from J, the junction contained 6 bases not matched to a gene. Per germline, CDR1 LNHDA and CDR2 SQIVND (reference sequence). The CDR3 runs to 15 residues.